One sample yielded the 5 T cell receptor beta chains listed below, sequenced in a study of PD-1 blockade in mismatch repair-deficient tumors listed by TCRdb under 2017. The time point label for this specimen denotes: peripheral blood before pembrolizumab. The library was prepared using the immunoSEQ multiplex PCR assay. Held by TCRdb, this immuneACCESS table contains in-frame sequences only and omits some clones. Under half of the omission traces to an unresolved V gene where checked; the cause of the rest is unknown. This sample lists about 16,000 clones; more than 70% were detected once. 17% of the sample goes to the ten largest clones. The starting material was PBMCs, obtained before pembrolizumab treatment. These receptors all stem from an adult with mismatch repair-deficient cancer.

On this clone itself: Other nucleotide sequences in the sample specify the same CDR3. This chain joins TRBV4-3 and TRBJ2-3, with 13 bases lining up with TRBD2. Germline V gene data show CDR1 as LGHNA and CDR2 as YSLEER. The CDR3 runs 16 residues. Trimming cost V 0 bases and J 4 bases; bases outside gene matches: 1. The CDR3 coding sequence is TGCGCCAGCAGCCAAGAACTAGCGGGAGGGCCAGATACGCAGTATTTT. It translates to CASSQELAGGPDTQYF.

The V gene is TRBV5-1, the J gene TRBJ1-4; possible D gene TRBD1, 6 bases. This CDR3 is built from 15 residues. V dropped 0 bases and J dropped 3 bases, with 9 bases sitting between them. Per the germline V gene, CDR1 is SGHRS and CDR2 is YFSETQ. CDR3 amino acids: CASSLAEGANEKLFF. Written as DNA, the CDR3 is TGCGCCAGCAGCTTGGCCGAGGGGGCTAATGAAAAACTGTTTTTT.

This rearrangement joins TRBV9 to TRBJ1-2; perhaps TRBD1 as D (6 bases). V was clipped by 4 bases and J by 4 bases, with 17 bases between them. The germline CDR1 and CDR2 sequences are SGDLS and YYNGEE. The CDR3 length is 15 residues. The CDR3 coding sequence is TGTGCCAGCAGCAAGACTTTCGACAGGACCTATGGCTACACCTTC. Its translation is CASSKTFDRTYGYTF. Complete variable domain (other parts from reference TRBV9 and TRBJ1-2): DSGVTQTPKHLITATGQRVTLRCSPRSGDLSVYWYQQSLDQGLQFLIQYYNGEERAKGNILERFSAQQFPDLHSELNLSSLELGDSALYFCASSKTFDRTYGYTFGSGTRLTVV.

CDR3 sequence: CASSRRLVETDTQYF. The DNA of the CDR3 is TGTGCCAGCAGCCGAAGACTGGTCGAGACGGATACGCAGTATTTT. The chain has TRBV28 and TRBJ2-3, with no clear D. This CDR3 region has 15 residues. Germline CDR1 reads MDHEN; CDR2 reads SYDVKM. The ends were cut back, 6 bases at V and 6 bases at J, with 19 bases in the middle.

This clone came up once. The chain links TRBV11-2 to TRBJ2-7; maybe TRBD2 (6 bases). Between the trimmed V and J ends, which lost 8 bases and 2 bases, there was a span of 13 bases. CDR3 length: 13 amino acids. Per the germline V gene, CDR1 is SGHAT and CDR2 is FQNNGV. The CDR3 loop is CASAKGEAYEQYF. CDR3 coding DNA: TGTGCCAGCGCGAAAGGGGAGGCCTACGAGCAGTACTTC.